The rows below give T cell receptor beta chains drawn from one sample of a study of blood T cell repertoires in COVID-19. Some clones are missing from TCRdb's copy, which holds only in-frame ones; the method was immunoSEQ multiplex PCR. Among about 230,000 clones listed, around 89% were seen once. Input material: PBMCs or T cells enriched from blood (not recorded which). The receptor set was obtained from a woman aged 40 to 50 with acute COVID-19. Each CDR3 is given with its conserved first and last residue. The D gene is left open where the match is weak. Some rows have no size entry. The others give once, few or many, or a class for an expanded clone.

d_gene: .
abundance: .
j_gene: TRBJ1-1
v_gene: TRBV2
CDR3nt: TGTGCCAGCACGAACAGGCGGAACACTGAAGCTTTCTTT
CDR3aa: CASTNRRNTEAFF

d_gene: TRBD1
abundance: .
j_gene: TRBJ1-6
v_gene: TRBV5-6
CDR3nt: TGTGCCAGCAGCCCGCAGGGGGTGGATAATTCACCCCTCCACTTT
CDR3aa: CASSPQGVDNSPLHF

d_gene: TRBD2
abundance: .
j_gene: TRBJ2-5
v_gene: TRBV7-6
CDR3nt: TGTGCCAGCAGCTCGGTTCCGGGACTAGCGGTTCAAGAGACCCAGTACTTC
CDR3aa: CASSSVPGLAVQETQYF

d_gene: TRBD2
abundance: few
j_gene: TRBJ2-1
v_gene: TRBV6-6
CDR3nt: TGTGCCAGCAGTCCAGGACTAGCGGGACCGCGCTACAATGAGCAGTTCTTC
CDR3aa: CASSPGLAGPRYNEQFF

d_gene: TRBD1
abundance: .
j_gene: TRBJ2-7
v_gene: TRBV3-1/TRBV3-2
CDR3nt: TGTGCCAGCAGCCAAGGGACAGGTAGTAGTTACGAGCAGTACTTC
CDR3aa: CASSQGTGSSYEQYF

d_gene: .
abundance: .
j_gene: TRBJ1-1
v_gene: TRBV5-1
CDR3nt: TGCGCCAGCAGCGCGGGATTCATGAACACTGAAGCTTTCTTT
CDR3aa: CASSAGFMNTEAFF

d_gene: TRBD2
abundance: .
j_gene: TRBJ2-5
v_gene: TRBV2
CDR3nt: TGTGCCAGCAGACCGACTAGCGGGAGCTCAGAGACCCAGTACTTC
CDR3aa: CASRPTSGSSETQYF

d_gene: TRBD1
abundance: .
j_gene: TRBJ2-2
v_gene: TRBV11-2
CDR3nt: TGTGCCAGCAGCGCCTTCACAGGGGCCGGGGAGCTGTTTTTT
CDR3aa: CASSAFTGAGELFF

d_gene: TRBD2
abundance: once
j_gene: TRBJ2-3
v_gene: TRBV9
CDR3nt: TGTGCCAGCAGCCCCCGACTAGCGGGAGGCGTAGATACGCAGTATTTT
CDR3aa: CASSPRLAGGVDTQYF

d_gene: .
abundance: .
j_gene: TRBJ1-5
v_gene: TRBV5-1
CDR3nt: TGCGCCAGCAGCTTGGGCGACAAGTTCGGTCAGCCCCAGCATTTT
CDR3aa: CASSLGDKFGQPQHF

d_gene: TRBD1
abundance: .
j_gene: TRBJ1-1
v_gene: TRBV2
CDR3nt: TGTGCCAGCAGGAACAGGGGCGTGAACACTGAAGCTTTCTTT
CDR3aa: CASRNRGVNTEAFF

d_gene: .
abundance: .
j_gene: TRBJ1-5
v_gene: TRBV9
CDR3nt: TGTGCCAGCAGCGTAGGGCTCCGGGAGCCCCAGCATTTT
CDR3aa: CASSVGLREPQHF

d_gene: TRBD2
abundance: .
j_gene: TRBJ2-1
v_gene: TRBV19
CDR3nt: TGTGCCAGTAGTCTTACTAGCGGGGGCTCCTACAATGAGCAGTTCTTC
CDR3aa: CASSLTSGGSYNEQFF

d_gene: TRBD1
abundance: .
j_gene: TRBJ1-5
v_gene: TRBV30
CDR3nt: TGTGCCTGGAGTTGGGACAGAACCTTCCGTCATAGCAATCAGCCCCAGCATTTT
CDR3aa: CAWSWDRTFRHSNQPQHF

d_gene: .
abundance: few
j_gene: TRBJ2-2
v_gene: TRBV21-1
CDR3nt: TGTGCCAGCAGCAAAGGGTGTGACCGATTAGCGGGAGGTGTCACCGGGGAGCTGTTTTTT
CDR3aa: CASSKGCDRLAGGVTGELFF

d_gene: .
abundance: .
j_gene: TRBJ1-5
v_gene: TRBV30
CDR3nt: TGTGCCTGGAGTAAGAGTAGCAATCAGCCCCAGCATTTT
CDR3aa: CAWSKSSNQPQHF

d_gene: TRBD2
abundance: once
j_gene: TRBJ2-7
v_gene: TRBV3-1/TRBV3-2
CDR3nt: TGTGCCAGCAGCCAGGGGGGACTAGGGCTAAGGACCTACGAGCAGTACTTC
CDR3aa: CASSQGGLGLRTYEQYF

d_gene: TRBD2
abundance: .
j_gene: TRBJ2-1
v_gene: TRBV7-8
CDR3nt: TGTGCCAGCAGCTTAGCTCCGGGCGGGGGTAGCTCCTACAATGAGCAGTTCTTC
CDR3aa: CASSLAPGGGSSYNEQFF

d_gene: .
abundance: few
j_gene: TRBJ1-2
v_gene: TRBV12-3/TRBV12-4
CDR3nt: TGTGCCAGCAGTTTAACGGGGGATCTGGGCTACACCTTC
CDR3aa: CASSLTGDLGYTF

d_gene: .
abundance: once
j_gene: TRBJ2-7
v_gene: TRBV9
CDR3nt: TGTGCCAGCAGTGACGACTCGGCCTACGAGCAGTACTTC
CDR3aa: CASSDDSAYEQYF

d_gene: .
abundance: .
j_gene: TRBJ1-1
v_gene: TRBV7-9
CDR3nt: TGTGCCAGCAGCTTAGAGGAGGTTGGAGCTTTCTTT
CDR3aa: CASSLEEVGAFF

d_gene: .
abundance: .
j_gene: TRBJ2-2
v_gene: TRBV12-3/TRBV12-4
CDR3nt: TGTGCCAGCAGTTTAACAGCCGGGGAGCTGTTTTTT
CDR3aa: CASSLTAGELFF

d_gene: .
abundance: .
j_gene: TRBJ1-1
v_gene: TRBV9
CDR3nt: TGTGCCAGCAGCGTAACAGGAGCAAACACTGAAGCTTTCTTT
CDR3aa: CASSVTGANTEAFF

d_gene: TRBD1
abundance: .
j_gene: TRBJ1-2
v_gene: TRBV4-1
CDR3nt: TGCGCCAGCAGCCAAGAAGGGCGGGACAGGGAAGGCTACACCTTC
CDR3aa: CASSQEGRDREGYTF

d_gene: .
abundance: .
j_gene: TRBJ1-4
v_gene: TRBV5-1
CDR3nt: TGCGCCAGCAGCTTGGGGGGGCGCGGTGAAAAACTGTTTTTT
CDR3aa: CASSLGGRGEKLFF

d_gene: TRBD2
abundance: .
j_gene: TRBJ2-2
v_gene: TRBV7-9
CDR3nt: TGTGCCAGCAGCTTCGGACTAGCGGGAGCCACCGGGGAGCTGTTTTTT
CDR3aa: CASSFGLAGATGELFF

d_gene: .
abundance: few
j_gene: TRBJ2-5
v_gene: TRBV10-3
CDR3nt: TGTGCCATCAGTGAGCTACCCCGAACTCCGTGGTACTTC
CDR3aa: CAISELPRTPWYF

d_gene: .
abundance: .
j_gene: TRBJ2-1
v_gene: TRBV29-1
CDR3nt: TGCAGCGTTGAAGAAGGTGCGCCCAGGGAGCAGTTCTTC
CDR3aa: CSVEEGAPREQFF

d_gene: TRBD2
abundance: .
j_gene: TRBJ2-1
v_gene: TRBV7-2
CDR3nt: TGTGCCAGCAGCCCGGGGACTAGCGGGGGCAATGAGCAGTTCTTC
CDR3aa: CASSPGTSGGNEQFF

d_gene: TRBD1
abundance: .
j_gene: TRBJ1-5
v_gene: TRBV6-2/TRBV6-3
CDR3nt: TGTGCCAGCAGTTTCGGACAGGCTTATAGCAATCAGCCCCAGCATTTT
CDR3aa: CASSFGQAYSNQPQHF

d_gene: TRBD1
abundance: .
j_gene: TRBJ2-7
v_gene: TRBV18
CDR3nt: TGTGCCAGCTCACCACAGGGACAGCCACAGGGGCAGTACTTC
CDR3aa: CASSPQGQPQGQYF

d_gene: TRBD1
abundance: .
j_gene: TRBJ2-4
v_gene: TRBV5-6
CDR3nt: TGTGCCAGCAGCTCGTTACAGGGGGACAAAAACATTCAGTACTTC
CDR3aa: CASSSLQGDKNIQYF

d_gene: .
abundance: .
j_gene: TRBJ2-2
v_gene: TRBV5-8
CDR3nt: TGTGCCAGCAGCCTGGAGCCGTCCTTGGGGGGCGGGGAGCTGTTTTTT
CDR3aa: CASSLEPSLGGGELFF

d_gene: TRBD2
abundance: .
j_gene: TRBJ2-1
v_gene: TRBV6-5
CDR3nt: TGTGCCAGCAGGGAGGGAGGGCCGGACAATGAGCAGTTCTTC
CDR3aa: CASREGGPDNEQFF

d_gene: TRBD1
abundance: few
j_gene: TRBJ1-6
v_gene: TRBV7-2
CDR3nt: TGTGCCAGCAGCTTAGTACAGGGGGCTAATTCACCCCTCCACTTT
CDR3aa: CASSLVQGANSPLHF

d_gene: .
abundance: .
j_gene: TRBJ2-3
v_gene: TRBV10-3
CDR3nt: TGTGCCATCACTGAGGCGGGCGCGACAGATACGCAGTATTTT
CDR3aa: CAITEAGATDTQYF